A selection of T cell receptor beta chains follows, all from one sample in a study of type 1 regulatory T cells. Their cognate antigens are unknown. TCRdb reanalysed the reads using MiXCR and keeps one entry per CDR3 protein. Among tens of thousands of distinct CDR3 sequences listed, around 20% were seen once. The sequenced sample was cultured type 1 regulatory T (Tr1) cells, either the whole culture or a sorted fraction (not recorded which). The receptors shown here come from a human donor in good health. The CDR3 runs from the conserved cysteine through the conserved F or W. A D gene is named only where the DNA matches it firmly. For some rows the clone size is stated as once, few or many, or as a class when expanded; others skip it.

TRBD2,few,14,TRBV10-3,CAISQLAGVNEQFF
TRBD1,-,15,TRBV5-5,CASSLEDRDYYEQYF
-,few,19,TRBV7-5,CISVPEVSSGRDRYNEQFF
-,few,15,TRBV12-3/TRBV12-4,CASSFQGTSNQPQHF
TRBD2,-,14,TRBV12-3/TRBV12-4,CASSPSGRAEIQYF
-,-,12,TRBV15,CATSRDKGALHF
-,-,14,TRBV7-2,CASSLLEFGTKQFF
TRBD2,-,14,TRBV11-3,CASSAGGPWDEQFF
-,-,15,TRBV19,CASRLPQGGAGELFF
-,few,15,TRBV6-1,CASSRYSLGYYEQYF
TRBD2,-,14,TRBV14,CASSLAGVDQRQFF
-,-,15,TRBV24-1,CATLRQGYHQETQYF
-,-,15,TRBV7-2,CASSLDGWGAAEQFF
TRBD2,once,19,TRBV12-3/TRBV12-4,CASSLWLAGAPPPLDTQYF
TRBD1,-,13,TRBV20-1,CSARDDRGFEAFF
TRBD1,few,16,TRBV28,CASTRQGAVWRQPQHF
TRBD2,few,14,TRBV20-1,CSARTSGVYNEQFF
-,few,10,TRBV20-1,CSASGSEQYF
-,few,12,TRBV30,CAWRAPVYEQYF
-,few,15,TRBV6-6,CASRPSGSLYEKLFF
TRBD1,-,13,TRBV20-1,CSARQGLNTEAFF
-,-,14,TRBV30,CAFTGTLVGGTQYF
-,-,16,TRBV5-1,CASSPSGAGNTGELFF
TRBD1,many,15,TRBV5-1,CASSLVGQGYNEQFF
-,-,13,TRBV6-6,CASSPNSLDTQYF
-,few,14,TRBV7-9,CASSLAPAYSPLHF
-,medium-sized,10,TRBV6-5,CASGPGEQYF
-,few,11,TRBV20-1,CSVQRADTQYF
-,-,14,TRBV5-1,CASSLAAGADTQYF
-,-,13,TRBV20-1,CSARPPPGETQYF
TRBD1,-,17,TRBV5-1,CASSQVGQAPSNEKLFF
-,-,16,TRBV15,CATSRGSAGSYNEQFF
-,many,15,TRBV5-1,CASSRNLGSGTEAFF
-,few,19,TRBV7-2,CASSQKVEGSQGSYNEQFF
-,few,13,TRBV15,CATSLDLGQPQHF
-,many,14,TRBV4-3,CASSLNRVDEKLFF
-,-,14,TRBV20-1,CSASPALGNTEAFF
-,few,11,TRBV20-1,CSGAGQETQYF
-,few,12,TRBV7-9,CASSRQHTEAFF
TRBD2,many,13,TRBV5-1,CASKEAGAREQFF
TRBD2,once,12,TRBV20-1,CSGAGLGNGQFF
TRBD1,-,14,TRBV10-3,CAIGEEGANTEAFF
-,many,14,TRBV5-1,CASSLTTSGDTQYF
-,many,11,TRBV5-1,CASSFQETQYF
TRBD2,medium-sized,14,TRBV6-2/TRBV6-3,CASRASGNGETQYF
-,-,12,TRBV7-3,CASSFSGETQYF
TRBD1,-,15,TRBV4-1,CASTRGQGFADTQYF
-,few,13,TRBV12-3/TRBV12-4,CASMGRSSYEQYF
-,many,13,TRBV7-8,CASRRTVQETQYF
TRBD2,-,14,TRBV20-1,CSASRLAGNYEQYF
-,-,13,TRBV19,CASSIDRGTEAFF
-,few,18,TRBV12-3/TRBV12-4,CASSLASQRNYRPYEQFF
-,-,11,TRBV18,CASSPSDEQYF
TRBD2,-,14,TRBV20-1,CSATIAGDYNEQFF
-,few,15,TRBV7-2,CASSLGVARFDTQYF